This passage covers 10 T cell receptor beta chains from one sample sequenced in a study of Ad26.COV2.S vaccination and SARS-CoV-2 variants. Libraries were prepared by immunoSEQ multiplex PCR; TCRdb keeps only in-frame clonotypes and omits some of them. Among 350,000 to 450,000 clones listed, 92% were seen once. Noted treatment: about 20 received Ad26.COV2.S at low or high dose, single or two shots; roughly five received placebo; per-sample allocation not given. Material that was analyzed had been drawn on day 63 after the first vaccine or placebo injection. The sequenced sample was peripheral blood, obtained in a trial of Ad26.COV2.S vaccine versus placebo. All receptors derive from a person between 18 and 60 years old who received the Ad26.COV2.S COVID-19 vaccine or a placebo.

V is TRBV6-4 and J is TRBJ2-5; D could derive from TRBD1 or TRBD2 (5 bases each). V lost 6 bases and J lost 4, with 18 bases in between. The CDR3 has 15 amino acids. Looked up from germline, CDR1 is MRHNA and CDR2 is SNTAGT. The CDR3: CASRPGPRKGETQYF. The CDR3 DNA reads TGTGCCAGCAGGCCGGGACCTCGAAAGGGAGAGACCCAGTACTTC.

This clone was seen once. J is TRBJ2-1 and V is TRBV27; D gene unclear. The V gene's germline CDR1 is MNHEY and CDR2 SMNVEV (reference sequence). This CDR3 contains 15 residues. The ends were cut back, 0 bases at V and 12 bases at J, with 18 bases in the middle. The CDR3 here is CASSLSAVNGVGQFF. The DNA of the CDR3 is TGTGCCAGCAGTTTATCTGCCGTCAATGGGGTCGGGCAGTTCTTC.

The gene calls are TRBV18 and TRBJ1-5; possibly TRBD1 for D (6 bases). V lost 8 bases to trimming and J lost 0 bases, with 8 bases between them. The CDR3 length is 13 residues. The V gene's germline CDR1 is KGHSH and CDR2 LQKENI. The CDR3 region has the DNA TGTGCCAGCACAGGGAATAGCAATCAGCCCCAGCATTTT. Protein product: CASTGNSNQPQHF.

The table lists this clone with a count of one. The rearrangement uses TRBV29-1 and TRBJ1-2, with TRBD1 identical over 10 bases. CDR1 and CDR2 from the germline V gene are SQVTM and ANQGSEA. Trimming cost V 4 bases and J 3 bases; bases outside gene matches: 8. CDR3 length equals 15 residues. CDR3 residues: CSVVGTGVWDYGYTF. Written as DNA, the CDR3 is TGCAGCGTTGTAGGGACAGGGGTTTGGGACTATGGCTACACCTTC.

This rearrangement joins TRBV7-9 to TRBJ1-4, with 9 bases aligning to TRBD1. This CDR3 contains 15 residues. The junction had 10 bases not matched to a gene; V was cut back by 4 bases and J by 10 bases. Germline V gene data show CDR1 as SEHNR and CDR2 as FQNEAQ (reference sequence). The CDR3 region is CASSSPRDRVGKLFF. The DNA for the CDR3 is TGTGCCAGCAGCTCCCCCCGGGACAGGGTGGGAAAACTGTTTTTT.

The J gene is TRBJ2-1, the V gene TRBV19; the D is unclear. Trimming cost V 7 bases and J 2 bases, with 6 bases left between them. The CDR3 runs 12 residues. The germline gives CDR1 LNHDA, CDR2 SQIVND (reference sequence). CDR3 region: CASKTAYNEQFF. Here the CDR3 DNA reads TGTGCCAGTAAGACGGCCTACAATGAGCAGTTCTTC.

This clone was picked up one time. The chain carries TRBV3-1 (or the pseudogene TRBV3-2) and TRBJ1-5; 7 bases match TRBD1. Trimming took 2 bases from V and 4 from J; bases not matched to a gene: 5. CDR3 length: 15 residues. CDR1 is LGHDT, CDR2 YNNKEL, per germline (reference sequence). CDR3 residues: CASSQTGQSNQPQHF. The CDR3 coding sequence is TGTGCCAGCAGCCAAACGGGACAGTCTAATCAGCCCCAGCATTTT.

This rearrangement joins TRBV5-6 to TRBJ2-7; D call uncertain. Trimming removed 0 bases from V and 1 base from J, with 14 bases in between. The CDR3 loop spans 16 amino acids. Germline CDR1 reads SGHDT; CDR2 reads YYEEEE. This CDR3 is CASSLDLGRISYEQYF. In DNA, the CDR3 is TGTGCCAGCAGCTTGGATCTGGGCCGCATATCCTACGAGCAGTACTTC.

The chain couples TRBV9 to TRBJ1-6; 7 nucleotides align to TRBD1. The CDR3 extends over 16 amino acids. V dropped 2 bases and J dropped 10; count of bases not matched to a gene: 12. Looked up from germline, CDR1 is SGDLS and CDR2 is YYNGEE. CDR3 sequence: CASSVHGTAAGSPLHF. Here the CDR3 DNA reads TGTGCCAGCAGCGTCCACGGGACAGCCGCCGGGTCACCCCTCCACTTT.

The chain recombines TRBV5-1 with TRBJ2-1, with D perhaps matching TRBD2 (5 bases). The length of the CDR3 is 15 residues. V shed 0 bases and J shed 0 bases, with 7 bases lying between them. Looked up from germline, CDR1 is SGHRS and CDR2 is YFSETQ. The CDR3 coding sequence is TGCGCCAGCAGCTTGGCCCTAGCCTCCTACAATGAGCAGTTCTTC. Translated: CASSLALASYNEQFF.